Shown below are 30 T cell receptor beta chains from a single sample sequenced in a study of vaccination and CD4 T cells after COVID-19. The study sequenced cultured CD4+ T cell DNA using the Oncomine TCR Beta short-read assay. TCRdb recomputed calls from the PCR reads with MiXCR, one row per CDR3 protein. The sample yields fewer than 20,000 distinct CDR3 sequences, 45% to 65% seen once. Antigen specificity for these receptors is unknown. Treatment in this sample: approximately 9-day PBMC culture with coronavirus spike peptide pools or control peptides (ViraFEST assay). Here the sequenced sample was cultured CD4+ T cells from blood, taken after SARS-CoV-2 vaccination. These receptors originate from a human donor with COVID-19.

This clonotype was counted a few times. The rearrangement links TRBV27 to TRBJ2-4, with 7 bases lining up with TRBD1. Germline trimming cut 8 bases from V and 0 bases from J; bases unmatched to any gene: 10. The CDR3 has 16 residues. CDR1 is MNHEY and CDR2 is SMNVEV in the germline V gene (reference sequence). CDR3 residues: CASRLTGTIAKNIQYF. Written as DNA, the CDR3 is TGTGCCAGCCGTCTGACAGGGACAATAGCCAAAAACATTCAGTACTTC.

V usage is TRBV20-1 and J usage is TRBJ1-4; D call uncertain. Trimming shortened V by 2 bases and J by 7 bases, and 20 bases separated the two germline ends. The CDR3 loop spans 16 amino acids. Germline lookup yields CDR1 DFQATT and CDR2 SNEGSKA (reference sequence). In nucleotides, the CDR3 is TGCAGTGCTAGACGGCCCGACCTTTTTAGCGGTGAAAAACTGTTTTTT. Translation gives CSARRPDLFSGEKLFF.

The chain combines TRBV29-1 with TRBJ2-7; TRBD2 might be the D (5 bases). V was shortened by 6 bases and J by 1 base, with 10 bases between the two germline ends. Germline V gene sequence: CDR1 SQVTM, CDR2 ANQGSEA. The CDR3 spans 12 residues. CDR3 in DNA: TGCAGCGTCTCGACTACGTCCTACGAGCAGTACTTC. Protein sequence: CSVSTTSYEQYF.

The rearrangement links TRBV6-1 to TRBJ2-7, with 7 bases fitting TRBD2. J was trimmed by 0 bases and V by 7 bases; bases with no gene match: 6. The CDR3 is 14 amino acids. CDR1 MNHNS and CDR2 SASEGT come from the germline V gene. CDR3 loop: CASKPGLSSYEQYF. CDR3 sequence (DNA): TGTGCCAGCAAACCGGGACTAAGCTCCTACGAGCAGTACTTC.

This clonotype was picked up a small number of times. This chain uses TRBV6-1 with TRBJ1-5; 10 bases are a match to TRBD1. In germline, CDR1 is MNHNS, CDR2 SASEGT. The CDR3 is 16 residues long. J was trimmed by 2 bases and V by 7 bases; bases with no gene match: 8. The CDR3 coding sequence is TGTGCCAGCACCCTGGACAGGGGGTCGCGCAATCAGCCCCAGCATTTT. Translated: CASTLDRGSRNQPQHF.

This chain links TRBV19 with TRBJ1-2; D uncertain. CDR3 size: 14 residues. The germline V and J ends were trimmed by 4 bases and 0 bases, with 9 bases remaining between them. The germline V gene has CDR1 LNHDA and CDR2 SQIVND (reference sequence). CDR3 sequence reads: CASSSRNSNYGYTF. DNA of the CDR3: TGTGCCAGTAGTAGCAGGAACTCTAACTATGGCTACACCTTC.

This chain joins TRBV27 and TRBJ2-7; D uncertain. Germline-derived CDR1 and CDR2 are MNHEY and SMNVEV (reference sequence). With 3 bases removed from V and 1 base from J, the gap between germline ends came to 7 bases. This CDR3 comprises 13 residues. DNA for the CDR3: TGTGCCAGCAGTTTCTCCGGATCCTACGAGCAGTACTTC. This translates into CASSFSGSYEQYF.

The chain links TRBV11-3 to TRBJ1-1, with D perhaps matching TRBD1 (6 bases). Looked up from germline, CDR1 is SGHNT and CDR2 is YENEEA. The CDR3 has 14 amino acids. The V end was cut by 0 bases, the J end by 4 bases, with 9 bases between. The CDR3 sequence is CASSLDGGPTEAFF. The CDR3 nucleotides are TGTGCCAGCAGCTTAGATGGGGGCCCCACTGAAGCTTTCTTT.

The chain combines TRBV5-1 with TRBJ2-3; weak D call: TRBD2 (5 bases). The CDR3 is 15 residues long. Trimming removed 2 bases at V and 2 bases at J, with 12 bases between. From germline, CDR1 is SGHRS and CDR2 YFSETQ. CDR3 bases: TGCGCCAGCAGCTTAGGGAGTTCAGTCACAGATACGCAGTATTTT. This codes for CASSLGSSVTDTQYF.

The sample holds a few counts of this clonotype. This chain's CDR3 is CASSDGTQRGTDTQYF. The CDR3 coding sequence is TGCGCCAGCAGTGACGGGACCCAGAGGGGCACAGATACGCAGTATTTT. The rearrangement links TRBV10-2 to TRBJ2-3; D could derive from TRBD1 or TRBD2 (5 bases each). Deletions cut 3 bases from V and 1 base from J, with 14 bases between. The CDR3 has 16 amino acids. The germline V gene has CDR1 WSHSY and CDR2 SAAADI.

The chain uses TRBV19 and TRBJ2-7, with D possibly called TRBD1 or TRBD2 (5 bases each). This CDR3 spans 14 amino acids. In germline, CDR1 is LNHDA, CDR2 SQIVND (reference sequence). V lost 3 bases, J lost 2 bases, and 11 bases lay in between. For the CDR3, the DNA is TGTGCCAGTAGTATGGGACCGGTCACCTACGAGCAGTACTTC. Residues: CASSMGPVTYEQYF.

The rearrangement joins TRBV2 to TRBJ2-7; no clear D. Trimming took off 5 bases at V and 0 bases at J, with 5 bases between the two ends. Per germline, CDR1 SNHLY and CDR2 FYNNEI. This CDR3 spans 12 amino acids. In nucleotides, the CDR3 is TGTGCCAGCAGTAGGGACTCCTACGAGCAGTACTTC. This gives the protein CASSRDSYEQYF.

The V gene is TRBV28, the J gene TRBJ2-6, with no clear D. The germline V and J ends were trimmed by 6 bases and 0 bases, with 18 bases remaining between them. CDR1 and CDR2 from the germline V gene are MDHEN and SYDVKM. This CDR3 is 18 amino acids long. The chain's CDR3 is CASRSLWRDSSGANVLTF. The CDR3 bases are TGTGCCAGCAGGTCCCTCTGGCGTGATAGCTCTGGGGCCAACGTCCTGACTTTC.

This chain joins TRBV27 and TRBJ1-2; 9 positions match TRBD1. The V and J ends lost 5 bases and 3 bases, in that order; junction bases with no gene match: 4. This CDR3 has 14 residues. From germline, CDR1 is MNHEY and CDR2 SMNVEV (reference sequence). The CDR3 DNA follows: TGTGCCAGCAGTCAACAGGGGGCGCACTATGGCTACACCTTC. Translating it yields CASSQQGAHYGYTF.

The chain is built from TRBV7-9 and TRBJ1-2; D is possibly TRBD1 (5 bases). Germline CDR1 and CDR2: SEHNR and FQNEAQ (reference sequence). This CDR3 has 14 residues. Trimming cost V 1 base and J 8 bases, with 14 bases left between them. The CDR3, as DNA: TGTGCCAGCAGCTTAGAGGCAGGGCTGGGCGGCTACACCTTC. This sequence encodes CASSLEAGLGGYTF.

The V gene is TRBV18, the J gene TRBJ2-1; TRBD1 agrees at 7 bases. The CDR3 covers 16 residues. Trimming removed 0 bases from V and 11 bases from J; junction bases left unmatched: 13. The germline gives CDR1 KGHSH, CDR2 LQKENI. The chain's CDR3 is CASSPPGQPSPPKQFF. CDR3 coding DNA: TGTGCCAGCTCACCACCGGGACAGCCTAGTCCTCCTAAGCAGTTCTTC. The whole variable domain, filled in from reference TRBV18 and TRBJ2-1, reads NAGVMQNPRHLVRRRGQEARLRCSPMKGHSHVYWYRQLPEEGLKFMVYLQKENIIDESGMPKERFSAEFPKEGPSILRIQQVVRGDSAAYFCASSPPGQPSPPKQFFGPGTRLTVL.

In this sample, this clonotype turned up once. The V call is TRBV5-1, the J call TRBJ2-3; 8 bases are a match to TRBD1. This CDR3 comprises 15 residues. CDR1 is SGHRS, CDR2 YFSETQ, per germline. V gave up 0 bases and J gave up 3 bases; unmatched junction bases: 3. CDR3 DNA sequence: TGCGCCAGCAGCTTGGGCCACAGGGGGACAGATACGCAGTATTTT. It encodes CASSLGHRGTDTQYF.

The V call is TRBV6-1, the J call TRBJ1-5; 7 bases agree with TRBD1. Germline assignment: CDR1 MNHNS and CDR2 SASEGT. The CDR3 is 17 amino acids. V gave up 5 bases and J gave up 7 bases; unmatched junction bases: 17. CDR3 region: CASSRPGQNNGRQPQHF. The CDR3 nucleotides read TGTGCCAGCAGTAGACCGGGACAGAACAACGGGCGGCAGCCCCAGCATTTT.

This clonotype was seen only a few times. The V call is TRBV28, the J call TRBJ1-5, with D unresolved. V lost 7 bases to trimming and J lost 4 bases, with 11 bases between them. Germline V lookup: CDR1 MDHEN, CDR2 SYDVKM. CDR3 length: 13 residues. The CDR3 DNA is TGTGCCAGCATCGGCCAACGGAATCAGCCCCAGCATTTT. It specifies CASIGQRNQPQHF. The complete variable domain, with remaining parts taken from reference TRBV28 and TRBJ1-5, reads DVKVTQSSRYLVKRTGEKVFLECVQDMDHENMFWYRQDPGLGLRLIYFSYDVKMKEKGDIPEGYSVSREKKERFSLILESASTNQTSMYLCASIGQRNQPQHFGDGTRLSIL.

The chain couples TRBV28 to TRBJ1-2, with TRBD1 matching over 8 bases. Germline loops: CDR1 MDHEN, CDR2 SYDVKM. CDR3 length: 15 residues. DNA of the CDR3: TGTGCGGTCGAGGTGTCAGGGGGCTCTAACTATGGCTACACCTTC. Its protein product is CAVEVSGGSNYGYTF.

The V gene is TRBV27, the J gene TRBJ2-6; 7 nucleotides match TRBD1. Germline CDR1 and CDR2: MNHEY and SMNVEV (reference sequence). This CDR3 region has 20 residues. V trimming: 2 bases; J trimming: 0 bases; junction bases outside the gene matches: 13. CDR3 amino acids: CASSLNLSGQRRSGANVLTF. The DNA for the CDR3 is TGTGCCAGCAGTTTAAACTTGTCGGGACAGCGACGCTCTGGGGCCAACGTCCTGACTTTC.

This clonotype was recorded once. The V gene is TRBV5-1, the J gene TRBJ2-3; D not resolved. The CDR3 length is 14 residues. Between the trimmed V and J ends, which lost 0 bases and 4 bases, there was a span of 9 bases. Germline-derived CDR1 and CDR2 are SGHRS and YFSETQ. CDR3 sequence (DNA): TGCGCCAGCAGCTTGGCCGACTTATCAGATACGCAGTATTTT. Translating gives CASSLADLSDTQYF.

This clonotype was picked up a small number of times. The rearrangement joins TRBV6-2 or TRBV6-3 to TRBJ2-3; 12 bases line up with TRBD2. V gave up 2 bases and J gave up 2 bases; unmatched junction bases: 8. Germline V gene lookup returns CDR1 MNHEY and CDR2 SVGEGT. The CDR3 contains 18 residues. DNA for the CDR3: TGTGCCAGCAGTTACGAGCTAGCGGGGGGGCTTGACACAGATACGCAGTATTTT. As protein: CASSYELAGGLDTDTQYF.

The rearrangement uses TRBV19 and TRBJ2-7; 10 bases agree with TRBD1. The CDR3 is 17 amino acids. V gave up 5 bases and J gave up 3 bases; unmatched junction bases: 13. Germline V gene lookup returns CDR1 LNHDA and CDR2 SQIVND (reference sequence). The CDR3 is CASSSHIPGQGNYEQYF. CDR3 nucleotides: TGTGCCAGTAGTTCCCACATCCCGGGACAGGGGAACTACGAGCAGTACTTC.

The rearrangement joins TRBV10-3 to TRBJ1-1; 9 nucleotides align to TRBD1. Germline-derived CDR1 and CDR2 are ENHRY and SYGVKD. The V gene end was trimmed by 2 bases and the J gene end by 0 bases; junction bases not matched to a gene: 10. CDR3 length: 18 residues. CDR3 sequence: CAISEPNPGQGMNTEAFF. The CDR3 region has the DNA TGTGCCATCAGTGAGCCAAATCCGGGACAGGGTATGAACACTGAAGCTTTCTTT.

A few counts support this clonotype. The chain joins TRBV20-1 to TRBJ1-1, with a possible D match to TRBD1 (5 bases). From germline, CDR1 is DFQATT and CDR2 SNEGSKA (reference sequence). Trimming took off 4 bases at V and 1 base at J, with 7 bases between the two ends. CDR3 length: 12 amino acids. The CDR3 bases are TGCAGTGCTACGGACACGAACACTGAAGCTTTCTTT. It is translated as CSATDTNTEAFF.

The chain combines TRBV12-5 with TRBJ1-2, with D possibly TRBD1 on 6 matching bases. Germline CDR1 LGHNT, CDR2 FRNRAP. This CDR3 comprises 15 residues. Trimming pared 0 bases from V and 4 bases from J, leaving 12 bases between. The CDR3 DNA follows: TGTGCTAGTGGTTTGGTACCTCAGGACAGCTATGGCTACACCTTC. Encoded protein: CASGLVPQDSYGYTF. The full variable domain, completed using reference TRBV12-5 and TRBJ1-2, is DARVTQTPRHKVTEMGQEVTMRCQPILGHNTVFWYRQTMMQGLELLAYFRNRAPLDDSGMPKDRFSAEMPDATLATLKIQPSEPRDSAVYFCASGLVPQDSYGYTFGSGTRLTVV.

This chain links TRBV24-1 with TRBJ1-5; 9 bases agree with TRBD1. V lost 2 bases and J lost 1; bases outside the gene matches: 11. Per the germline V gene, CDR1 is KGHDR and CDR2 is SFDVKD. CDR3 length: 19 amino acids. The chain's CDR3 is CATSDSRPGTGNSNQPQHF. DNA of the CDR3: TGTGCCACCAGTGATTCACGGCCCGGGACAGGGAACAGCAATCAGCCCCAGCATTTT.

This clonotype was seen a single time. This sequence joins TRBV12-3 or TRBV12-4 and TRBJ1-5; 7 bases line up with TRBD1. Germline trimming cut 3 bases from V and 4 bases from J; bases unmatched to any gene: 6. This CDR3 contains 15 residues. For the CDR3, the DNA is TGTGCCAGCAGTTTGCCATCAGGGGGAAATCAGCCCCAGCATTTT. As protein: CASSLPSGGNQPQHF.

As concerns this clonotype: One end of the junction does not line up with germline, which may come from a read error. This chain's CDR3 is CASSSQGAHYGYIF. The CDR3 region has the DNA TGTGCCAGCAGTTCCCAGGGGGCCCACTATGGCTACATCTTC. The chain has TRBV6-5 and TRBJ1-2; TRBD1 agrees at 8 bases. CDR1 MNHEY and CDR2 SVGAGI come from the germline V gene. This CDR3 has 14 amino acids.